These 27 T cell receptor beta chains were sequenced from one sample in a study of cytotoxic CD8 clonotypes in ibrutinib-treated CLL. TCRdb keeps only in-frame clones here, not all; method: immunoSEQ multiplex PCR. The sample includes about 200,000 clones, 72% of them seen just once. Material: PBMCs, obtained after 24 months of ibrutinib treatment. Receptors originate from a human donor with chronic lymphocytic leukemia.

The chain combines TRBV7-2 with TRBJ2-5; D possibly corresponds to TRBD1 (6 bases). The germline V and J ends were trimmed by 1 base and 5 bases, with 17 bases remaining between them. The germline V gene encodes CDR1 SGHTA and CDR2 FQGNSA. The CDR3 consists of 16 residues. The CDR3 loop reads CASSLGVIQGTETQYF. In nucleotides, the CDR3 is TGTGCCAGCAGCTTAGGGGTAATTCAGGGGACGGAGACCCAGTACTTC.

The CDR3 loop is CASSYSGVFDTQYF. The DNA for the CDR3 is TGTGCCAGCAGTTACTCAGGGGTTTTCGATACGCAGTATTTT. This chain connects TRBV6-5 to TRBJ2-3; a weak D match, TRBD1 (5 bases). V lost 0 bases to trimming and J lost 6 bases, with 10 bases between them. Germline loops: CDR1 MNHEY, CDR2 SVGAGI. This CDR3 comprises 14 residues.

This clone occurred once. V gene TRBV28 combines with J gene TRBJ2-7; D not resolved. CDR3 length: 15 amino acids. Germline CDR1 MDHEN, CDR2 SYDVKM. V dropped 3 bases and J dropped 4 bases, with 16 bases sitting between them. The CDR3 reads CASSFIGASSYEQYF. Written as DNA, the CDR3 is TGTGCCAGCAGTTTTATCGGCGCCTCAAGTTACGAGCAGTACTTC.

This clone has at least ten counts. The J gene is TRBJ1-2, the V gene TRBV20-1, with D hard to call. The germline CDR1 and CDR2 sequences are DFQATT and SNEGSKA (reference sequence). V gave up 1 base and J gave up 7 bases, with 7 bases separating them. The length of the CDR3 is 11 residues. In nucleotides, the CDR3 is TGCAGTGCTAGAGGGAGCGGTGGCTACACCTTC. It codes for CSARGSGGYTF.

This clone has a single count. The chain employs TRBV9 and TRBJ2-7, with D possibly being TRBD1 (5 bases). V dropped 4 bases and J dropped 7 bases, with 21 bases sitting between them. The CDR3 extends over 15 amino acids. Looked up from germline, CDR1 is SGDLS and CDR2 is YYNGEE. The CDR3 sequence is CASSPNLLGKGEQYF. CDR3 bases: TGTGCCAGCAGCCCGAACCTTTTGGGGAAGGGGGAGCAGTACTTC.

The genes are TRBV29-1 and TRBJ1-2; unclear D gene. The V gene's germline CDR1 is SQVTM and CDR2 ANQGSEA. Trimming stripped 1 base from V and 3 bases from J, with 6 bases between. The CDR3 totals 12 residues. The CDR3 nucleotides read TGCAGCGTTGAAGGGACGGACTATGGCTACACCTTC. Protein product: CSVEGTDYGYTF.

This rearrangement joins TRBV5-1 to TRBJ1-1; 7 nucleotides align to TRBD1. The V gene's germline CDR1 is SGHRS and CDR2 YFSETQ. This CDR3 has 13 residues. V lost 0 bases, J lost 7 bases, and 3 bases stayed unmatched. CDR3 protein: CASSLEGAREAFF. In nucleotides, the CDR3 is TGCGCCAGCAGCTTGGAGGGGGCCCGTGAAGCTTTCTTT.

The chain joins TRBV6-1 to TRBJ2-7; maybe TRBD1 (5 bases). Germline-derived CDR1 and CDR2 are MNHNS and SASEGT. The length of the CDR3 is 14 residues. V was clipped by 10 bases and J by 0 bases, with 16 bases between them. The CDR3 nucleotides are TGTGCCACTCATAGGGGCGGAGCCTCCTACGAGCAGTACTTC. Its protein is CATHRGGASYEQYF.

The rearrangement links TRBV4-2 to TRBJ1-4; TRBD1 matches at 9 bases. The V segment lost 0 bases and the J segment 8 bases; nucleotides outside the gene matches: 7. Germline V gene lookup returns CDR1 LGHNA and CDR2 YNFKEQ. This CDR3 is built from 16 residues. For the CDR3, the DNA is TGTGCCAGCAGCCAAGAGGGGACAGGGTCAGGAGAAAAACTGTTTTTT. Residues: CASSQEGTGSGEKLFF.

This chain connects TRBV30 to TRBJ2-7; the D is unclear. Per germline, CDR1 GTSNPN and CDR2 SVGIG (reference sequence). The V gene lost 1 base and the J gene lost 7 bases, with 8 bases spanning the gap. The CDR3 loop spans 11 amino acids. This CDR3 is CAWSGRSEQYF. The CDR3 region has the DNA TGTGCCTGGAGTGGTCGGTCGGAGCAGTACTTC.

V and J are TRBV4-3 and TRBJ1-2; possible D gene TRBD1, 5 bases. This CDR3 has 14 residues. Germline V gene data show CDR1 as LGHNA and CDR2 as YSLEER. The germline V and J ends were trimmed by 0 bases and 8 bases, with 13 bases remaining between them. The CDR3 coding sequence is TGCGCCAGCAGCCAAGATGGGGGGACGGGAGGCTACACCTTC. It translates to CASSQDGGTGGYTF.

CDR3 DNA: TGCGCCAGCAGCCAAGCCAGGACGCCGAACACCGGGGAGCTGTTTTTT. Translated: CASSQARTPNTGELFF. The chain links TRBV4-1 to TRBJ2-2; D call uncertain. V was trimmed by 1 base and J by 0 bases, leaving 9 bases between them. CDR1 MGHRA and CDR2 YSYEKL come from the germline V gene. CDR3 length equals 16 residues.

This rearrangement joins TRBV6-1 to TRBJ1-3; D is perhaps TRBD1 (5 bases). CDR3 size: 12 residues. Trimming stripped 10 bases from V and 2 bases from J, with 9 bases between. CDR1 and CDR2 (germline): MNHNS, SASEGT. The CDR3 reads CATQETGNTIYF. The CDR3 nucleotides read TGTGCCACACAGGAAACTGGAAACACCATATATTTT.

Only a few counts were recorded for this clone. The chain has TRBV28 and TRBJ1-2, with no clear D. The germline gives CDR1 MDHEN, CDR2 SYDVKM. The CDR3 consists of 12 residues. V was pared by 6 bases and J by 2 bases, with 7 bases between. Here the CDR3 reads CASSPDNYGYTF. CDR3 in DNA: TGTGCCAGCAGCCCTGACAACTATGGCTACACCTTC.

The rearrangement uses TRBV4-3 and TRBJ1-5, with TRBD1 identical over 9 bases. V dropped 3 bases and J dropped 6; count of bases not matched to a gene: 6. The CDR3 runs to 15 residues. Germline CDR1 LGHNA, CDR2 YSLEER. This chain's CDR3 is CASSQDRGNRQPQHF. The CDR3 region has the DNA TGCGCCAGCAGCCAGGACAGGGGTAATCGTCAGCCCCAGCATTTT.

This clone was seen a handful of times. The chain carries TRBV9 and TRBJ2-7; D unclear. This CDR3 comprises 14 residues. Germline CDR1 reads SGDLS; CDR2 reads YYNGEE. Trimming removed 0 bases at V and 0 bases at J, with 7 bases between. The CDR3 bases are TGTGCCAGCAGCGTAGGCAGAAACTCCTACGAGCAGTACTTC. It translates to CASSVGRNSYEQYF.

V gene TRBV2 combines with J gene TRBJ1-4, with 8 bases aligning to TRBD1. V was pared by 8 bases and J by 4 bases, with 3 bases of the junction left unmatched. The germline gives CDR1 SNHLY, CDR2 FYNNEI. This CDR3 contains 13 residues. In nucleotides, the CDR3 is TGTGCCAGCGGGACAGGACTTAATGAAAAACTGTTTTTT. The encoded protein is CASGTGLNEKLFF.

The chain links TRBV30 to TRBJ1-2, with D maybe TRBD1 (5 bases). The CDR3 runs 14 residues. Germline CDR1 and CDR2: GTSNPN and SVGIG (reference sequence). Here the CDR3 DNA reads TGTGTCTCTACCCCGGGGCAGCCTTCTTATGGCTACACCTTC. Translating gives CVSTPGQPSYGYTF. Full variable domain (rest looked up from reference TRBV30 and TRBJ1-2): SQTIHQWPATLVQPVGSPLSLECTVEGTSNPNLYWYRQAAGRGLQLLFYSVGIGQISSEVPQNLSASRPQDRQFILSSKKLLLSDSGFYLCVSTPGQPSYGYTFGSGTRLTVV.

The V call is TRBV27, the J call TRBJ1-5; no reliable D call. V dropped 5 bases and J dropped 6 bases, with 20 bases sitting between them. The CDR3 contains 16 residues. Germline assignment: CDR1 MNHEY and CDR2 SMNVEV (reference sequence). This CDR3 reads CASSPYSLESGQPQHF. The DNA for the CDR3 is TGTGCCAGCAGTCCGTATAGTCTTGAGAGTGGTCAGCCCCAGCATTTT.

This sequence joins TRBV7-3 and TRBJ1-5; D gene ambiguous. CDR3 length: 13 amino acids. Trimming cost V 0 bases and J 3 bases, with 3 bases left between them. Germline CDR1 reads SGHTA; CDR2 reads FQGTGA. Here the CDR3 reads CASSLTHNQPQHF. CDR3 nucleotides: TGTGCCAGCAGCTTAACTCACAATCAGCCCCAGCATTTT.

There are a few counts of this clone. The rearrangement links TRBV19 to TRBJ2-5; 10 bases fit TRBD2. This CDR3 is 14 amino acids long. The trim removed 4 bases at V and 5 bases at J, leaving 4 bases unmatched. Germline CDR1 reads LNHDA; CDR2 reads SQIVND (reference sequence). The chain's CDR3 is CASSRVAGGETQYF. DNA of the CDR3: TGTGCCAGTAGTAGGGTAGCGGGAGGTGAGACCCAGTACTTC.

The chain has TRBV4-3 and TRBJ2-1, with 8 bases aligning to TRBD2. CDR3 size: 13 residues. The germline gives CDR1 LGHNA, CDR2 YSLEER. CDR3 residues: CASAGGSYNEQFF. In DNA, the CDR3 is TGCGCTAGCGCGGGAGGTTCATACAATGAGCAGTTCTTC.

The table lists this clone with a count of one. The chain employs TRBV11-2 and TRBJ1-1; 9 bases align to TRBD1. The CDR3 covers 14 residues. Germline V lookup: CDR1 SGHAT, CDR2 FQNNGV. The ends lost 4 bases at V and 4 bases at J; junction bases unmatched: 4. CDR3 coding DNA: TGTGCCAGCAGCTCACAGGGGGCGTTCACTGAAGCTTTCTTT. Translating it yields CASSSQGAFTEAFF.

In DNA form, the CDR3 reads TGTGCCAGCAGTTACTCGGGCAGGTCGAACACTGAAGCTTTCTTT. Translating it yields CASSYSGRSNTEAFF. The chain employs TRBV6-5 and TRBJ1-1, with D hard to call. The V end lost 0 bases, the J end lost 1 base, and 9 bases lay between the germline ends. Germline-derived CDR1 and CDR2 are MNHEY and SVGAGI. The CDR3 spans 15 residues.

This clone was observed a handful of times. The genes are TRBV27 and TRBJ1-5; perhaps TRBD1 as D (5 bases). The CDR3 loop spans 14 amino acids. V lost 4 bases, J lost 2 bases, and 9 bases lay in between. The germline gives CDR1 MNHEY, CDR2 SMNVEV (reference sequence). CDR3: CASSSGLGNQPQHF. Here the CDR3 DNA reads TGTGCCAGCAGTTCAGGGCTCGGCAATCAGCCCCAGCATTTT.

The chain carries TRBV30 and TRBJ2-1; 7 bases agree with TRBD2. There are 13 residues in the CDR3. Germline V CDR1 and CDR2: GTSNPN, SVGIG (reference sequence). V lost 4 bases to trimming and J lost 9 bases; unmatched junction nucleotides: 9. The CDR3 DNA follows: TGTGCCTGGATAGCGGGTTTTAGTGGTGAGCAGTTCTTC. Encoded protein: CAWIAGFSGEQFF.

This rearrangement joins TRBV25-1 to TRBJ2-5; D may match TRBD1 or TRBD2 (5 bases each). Trimming shortened V by 7 bases and J by 5 bases, and 11 bases separated the two germline ends. The CDR3 is 12 amino acids. Per germline, CDR1 MGHDK and CDR2 SYGVNS. CDR3 protein: CASNGDRETQYF. In nucleotides, the CDR3 is TGTGCCAGCAACGGGGACCGCGAGACCCAGTACTTC.